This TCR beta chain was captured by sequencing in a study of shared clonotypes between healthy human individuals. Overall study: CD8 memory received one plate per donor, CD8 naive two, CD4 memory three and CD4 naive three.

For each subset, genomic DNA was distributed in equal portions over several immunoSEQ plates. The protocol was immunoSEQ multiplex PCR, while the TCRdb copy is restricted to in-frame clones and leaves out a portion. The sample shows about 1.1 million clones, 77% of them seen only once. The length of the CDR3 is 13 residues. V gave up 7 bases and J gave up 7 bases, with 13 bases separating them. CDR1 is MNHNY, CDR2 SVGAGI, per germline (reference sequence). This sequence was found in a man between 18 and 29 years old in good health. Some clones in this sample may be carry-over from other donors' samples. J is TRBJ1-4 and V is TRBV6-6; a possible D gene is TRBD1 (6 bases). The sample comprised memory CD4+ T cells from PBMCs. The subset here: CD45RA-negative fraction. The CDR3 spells CASNGQRAEKLFF. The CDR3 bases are TGTGCCAGCAACGGACAGAGAGCTGAAAAACTGTTTTTT.